This T cell receptor (beta chain) was sequenced during a study of blood T cell repertoires in COVID-19. The wider study: Some COVID-19 samples were acute and others convalescent; all came from the United States, Italy and Spain. Sources were T cells, B-cell-depleted T cells, or PBMCs; the material itself was cDNA or gDNA.

As originally analysed: For nucleated cells, counts were estimated from reference gene primer amplification. This table comes from immunoSEQ multiplex PCR, and its TCRdb copy is limited to in-frame clones, with some not included. V, J and clone size are taken as reported in that table, and D and trimming were inferred from the DNA itself. The sample consists of more than 60,000 clones, over 80% of them appearing once. From germline, CDR1 is MDHEN and CDR2 SYDVKM. V dropped 5 bases and J dropped 5; count of bases not matched to a gene: 4. The CDR3 sequence is 13 residues long. The V call is TRBV28, the J call TRBJ2-3; 7 bases line up with TRBD1. The receptor comes from a woman older than 75 with acute or convalescent COVID-19. The sample taken for sequencing was peripheral blood. The CDR3 coding sequence is TGTGCCAGCAGTGACAGGGACCAAGATACGCAGTATTTT. It yields the protein CASSDRDQDTQYF.